This T cell receptor beta chain was profiled in a study of blood T cell repertoires in COVID-19. About the study: Donors in the United States, Italy and Spain gave samples during acute or convalescent COVID-19. Sources were T cells, B-cell-depleted T cells, or PBMCs; the material itself was cDNA or gDNA.

Unmatched junction bases numbered 9, after V lost 0 bases and J lost 8 bases. CDR3 length equals 17 residues. CDR1 is LGHNT, CDR2 FRNRAP, per germline. In the authors' workflow: Nucleated cell number was recorded as an estimate derived from reference gene primer amplification. Measured with immunoSEQ multiplex PCR; TCRdb has only the in-frame clones, and not every one. The DNA gave D and trimming, while V, J and clone size come from that table. Here the sample spans some 220,000 clones, roughly 90% being singletons. This clone was recorded only once. Clinical history reported by participants formed the basis on which cohorts were assigned.

The sample consisted of PBMCs or T cells enriched from blood (not recorded which). The receptor's source is a middle-aged woman with acute COVID-19. V and J are TRBV12-5 and TRBJ1-4, with 10 positions matching TRBD1. The CDR3 DNA reads TGTGCTAGTGGTTTGGTACGTGGGACAGGGGAGCGAGAAAAACTGTTTTTT. It is translated as CASGLVRGTGEREKLFF. Using reference TRBV12-5 and TRBJ1-4 for the parts outside the CDR3, the full variable domain is DARVTQTPRHKVTEMGQEVTMRCQPILGHNTVFWYRQTMMQGLELLAYFRNRAPLDDSGMPKDRFSAEMPDATLATLKIQPSEPRDSAVYFCASGLVRGTGEREKLFFGSGTQLSVL.